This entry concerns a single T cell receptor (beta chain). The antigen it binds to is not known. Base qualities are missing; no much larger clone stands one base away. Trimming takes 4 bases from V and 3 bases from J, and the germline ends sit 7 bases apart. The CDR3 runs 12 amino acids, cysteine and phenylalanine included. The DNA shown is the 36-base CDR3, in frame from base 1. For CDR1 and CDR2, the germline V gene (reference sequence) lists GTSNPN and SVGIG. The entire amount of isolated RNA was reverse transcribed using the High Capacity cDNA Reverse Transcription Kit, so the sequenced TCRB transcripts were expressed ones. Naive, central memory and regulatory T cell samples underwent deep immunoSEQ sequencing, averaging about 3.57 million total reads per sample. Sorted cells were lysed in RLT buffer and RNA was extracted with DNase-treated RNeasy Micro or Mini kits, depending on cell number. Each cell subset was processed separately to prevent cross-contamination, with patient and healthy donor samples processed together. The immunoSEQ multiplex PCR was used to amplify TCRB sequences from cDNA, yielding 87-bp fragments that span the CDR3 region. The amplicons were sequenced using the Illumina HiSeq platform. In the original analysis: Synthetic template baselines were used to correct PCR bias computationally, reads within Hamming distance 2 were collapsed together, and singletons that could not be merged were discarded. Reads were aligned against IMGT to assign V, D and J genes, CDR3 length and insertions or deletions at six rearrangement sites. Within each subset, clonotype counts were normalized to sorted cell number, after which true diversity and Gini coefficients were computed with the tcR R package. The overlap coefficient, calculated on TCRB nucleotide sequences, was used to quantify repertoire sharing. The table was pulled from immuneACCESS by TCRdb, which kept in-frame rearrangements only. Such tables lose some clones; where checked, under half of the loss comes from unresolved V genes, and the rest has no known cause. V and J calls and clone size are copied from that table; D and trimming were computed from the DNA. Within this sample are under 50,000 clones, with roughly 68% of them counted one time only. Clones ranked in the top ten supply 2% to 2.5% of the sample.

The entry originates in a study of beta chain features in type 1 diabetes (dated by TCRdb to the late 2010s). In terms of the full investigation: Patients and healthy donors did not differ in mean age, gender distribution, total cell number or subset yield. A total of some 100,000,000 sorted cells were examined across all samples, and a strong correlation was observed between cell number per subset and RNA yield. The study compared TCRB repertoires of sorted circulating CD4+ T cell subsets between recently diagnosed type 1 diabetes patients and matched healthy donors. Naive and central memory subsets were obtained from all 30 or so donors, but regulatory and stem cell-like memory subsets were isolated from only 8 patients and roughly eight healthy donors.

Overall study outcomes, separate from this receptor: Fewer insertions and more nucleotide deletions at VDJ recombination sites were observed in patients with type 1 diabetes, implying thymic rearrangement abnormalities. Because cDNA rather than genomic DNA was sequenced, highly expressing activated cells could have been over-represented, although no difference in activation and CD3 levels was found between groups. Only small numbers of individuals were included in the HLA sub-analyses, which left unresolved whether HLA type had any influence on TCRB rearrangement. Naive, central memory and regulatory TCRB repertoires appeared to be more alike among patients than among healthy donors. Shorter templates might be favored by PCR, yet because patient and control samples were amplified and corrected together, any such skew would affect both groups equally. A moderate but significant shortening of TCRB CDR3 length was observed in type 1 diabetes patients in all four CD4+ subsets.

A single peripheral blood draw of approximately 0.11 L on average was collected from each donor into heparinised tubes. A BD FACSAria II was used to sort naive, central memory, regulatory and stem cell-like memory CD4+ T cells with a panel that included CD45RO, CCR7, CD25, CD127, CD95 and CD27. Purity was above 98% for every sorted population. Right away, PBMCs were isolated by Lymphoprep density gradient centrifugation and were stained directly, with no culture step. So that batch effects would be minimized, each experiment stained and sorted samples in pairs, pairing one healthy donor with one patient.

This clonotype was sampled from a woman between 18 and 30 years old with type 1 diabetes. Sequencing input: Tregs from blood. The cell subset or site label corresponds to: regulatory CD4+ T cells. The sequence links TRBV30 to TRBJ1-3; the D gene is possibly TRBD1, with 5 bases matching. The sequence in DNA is TGTGCCTGGACCAGGGATGGAAACACCATATATTTT. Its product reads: CAWTRDGNTIYF.